The clone carrying this T cell receptor beta chain was seen ten or more times. These data originate in a study of breast tumors, draining lymph nodes, adjacent tissues. Axillary draining lymph nodes of breast cancer patients supplied the node samples. TCRdb itself ran the multiplex PCR reads through MiXCR, one entry per CDR3 protein. The sample includes 100,000 or so distinct CDR3 sequences, 21% of them seen just once. There are 13 residues in the CDR3. The germline V gene has CDR1 SGDLS and CDR2 YYNGEE. Trimming took 2 bases from V and 2 from J, leaving 7 bases between them. This receptor was taken from a female donor with breast cancer. Some clones in this sample may be carry-over from other donors' samples. The sequencing sample was made of axillary lymph node tissue. The chain has TRBV9 and TRBJ1-2; possibly TRBD1 for D (5 bases). Written as DNA, the CDR3 is TGTGCCAGCAGCGTGGGGCAGAACTATGGCTACACCTTC. It yields the protein CASSVGQNYGYTF.